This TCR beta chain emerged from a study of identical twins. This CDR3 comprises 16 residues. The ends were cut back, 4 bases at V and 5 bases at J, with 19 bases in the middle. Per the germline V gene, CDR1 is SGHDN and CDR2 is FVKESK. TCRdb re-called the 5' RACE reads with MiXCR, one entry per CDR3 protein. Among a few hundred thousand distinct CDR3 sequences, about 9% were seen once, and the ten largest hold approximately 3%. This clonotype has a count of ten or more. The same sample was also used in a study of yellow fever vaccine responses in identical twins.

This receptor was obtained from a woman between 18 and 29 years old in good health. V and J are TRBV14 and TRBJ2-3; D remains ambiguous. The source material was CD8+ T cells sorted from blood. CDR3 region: CASSPIVRVAGDTQYF. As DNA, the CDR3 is TGTGCCAGCAGCCCCATAGTCCGGGTAGCAGGAGATACGCAGTATTTT.